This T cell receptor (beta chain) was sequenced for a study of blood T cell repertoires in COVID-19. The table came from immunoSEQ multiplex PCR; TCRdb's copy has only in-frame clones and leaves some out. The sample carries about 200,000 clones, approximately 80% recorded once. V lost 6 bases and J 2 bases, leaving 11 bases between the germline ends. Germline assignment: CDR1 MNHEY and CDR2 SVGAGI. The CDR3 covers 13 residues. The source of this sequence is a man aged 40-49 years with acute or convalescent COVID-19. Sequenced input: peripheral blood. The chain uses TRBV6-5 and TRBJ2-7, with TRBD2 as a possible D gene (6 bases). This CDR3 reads CASRRDFAYEQYF. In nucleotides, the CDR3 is TGTGCCAGCAGGAGGGACTTCGCCTACGAGCAGTACTTC.